Following are 13 T cell receptor beta chains from one sample sequenced in a study of T-cell memory formation after mild COVID-19. TCRdb re-derived calls from the 5' RACE reads in MiXCR, one entry per CDR3 protein. The sample has roughly 300,000 distinct CDR3 sequences; 7.5% to 9.5% are singletons. The sample consisted of PBMCs or a T cell subset sorted from them (not recorded which). The receptor source for this set is a man aged 18 to 30 who had mild COVID-19 (a few samples of this study predate the infection). Cell type and time point are not known.

This clonotype was recorded at least ten times. The chain joins TRBV7-9 to TRBJ2-1; D uncertain. The CDR3 loop spans 12 amino acids. Trimming shortened V by 6 bases and J by 5 bases, and 8 bases separated the two germline ends. CDR1 and CDR2 from the germline V gene are SEHNR and FQNEAQ (reference sequence). The CDR3 here is CASSHRDNEQFF. In DNA, the CDR3 is TGTGCCAGCAGTCATAGGGACAATGAGCAGTTCTTC.

This clonotype was detected only a few times. V is TRBV7-2 and J is TRBJ2-2, with 8 positions matching TRBD2. Germline V gene lookup returns CDR1 SGHTA and CDR2 FQGNSA. CDR3 length equals 16 residues. With V trimmed by 1 base and J by 6 bases, 7 bases remained unmatched. The CDR3 spells CASSLDGGALAGELFF. As DNA, the CDR3 is TGTGCCAGCAGCTTAGACGGGGGGGCCTTGGCCGGGGAGCTGTTTTTT.

This clonotype was seen at least ten times. The rearrangement uses TRBV20-1 and TRBJ1-2; tentatively, D is TRBD1 (6 bases). Germline V gene sequence: CDR1 DFQATT, CDR2 SNEGSKA (reference sequence). This CDR3 contains 12 residues. The ends were cut back, 2 bases at V and 4 bases at J, with 8 bases in the middle. DNA for the CDR3: TGCAGTGCTAGACAGGGGACCTATGGCTACACCTTC. Amino acid sequence: CSARQGTYGYTF.

This clonotype was detected only a few times. The J gene is TRBJ2-7, the V gene TRBV4-2; 7 nucleotides line up with TRBD1. The CDR3 runs to 14 residues. J lost 3 bases, V lost 0 bases, and 2 bases had no gene match. Germline CDR1 and CDR2: LGHNA and YNFKEQ. The CDR3 DNA reads TGTGCCAGCAGCCAAGATAACAGGGGCTACGAGCAGTACTTC. As protein: CASSQDNRGYEQYF.

The chain carries TRBV7-2 and TRBJ2-7, with D tentatively TRBD2 (7 bases). Deletions cut 1 base from V and 0 bases from J, with 13 bases between. The CDR3 has 16 amino acids. The germline gives CDR1 SGHTA, CDR2 FQGNSA. The CDR3 DNA reads as TGTGCCAGCAGCTTAGTGGGCGGGGGCCGCTCCTACGAGCAGTACTTC. Translation gives CASSLVGGGRSYEQYF.

The J gene is TRBJ2-5, the V gene TRBV4-1; either TRBD1 or TRBD2 may fit D (6 bases each). CDR1 MGHRA and CDR2 YSYEKL come from the germline V gene. The CDR3 totals 16 residues. V was trimmed by 0 bases and J by 1 base, leaving 12 bases between them. The CDR3 nucleotides read TGCGCCAGCAGCCAAGACCCGGGGGCACCCCAAGAGACCCAGTACTTC. Amino acid sequence: CASSQDPGAPQETQYF.

This clonotype was seen many times. The rearrangement joins TRBV5-1 to TRBJ2-1, with D unclear. Germline lookup yields CDR1 SGHRS and CDR2 YFSETQ. The CDR3 has 15 amino acids. V gave up 0 bases and J gave up 8 bases, with 15 bases separating them. The CDR3 nucleotides read TGCGCCAGCAGCTTGGCCGTGCTAGATAAATATGAGCAGTTCTTC. Its protein is CASSLAVLDKYEQFF.

This clonotype was counted a few times. The chain uses TRBV20-1 and TRBJ2-6; D unclear. CDR1 is DFQATT and CDR2 is SNEGSKA in the germline V gene (reference sequence). The V end lost 5 bases, the J end lost 1 base, and 9 bases lay between the germline ends. CDR3 length equals 14 residues. CDR3 nucleotides: TGCAGTGCTCGACGGGCTTCTGGGGCCAACGTCCTGACTTTC. Its translation is CSARRASGANVLTF.

V is TRBV7-9 and J is TRBJ2-7, with no clear D. Germline V gives CDR1 SEHNR, CDR2 FQNEAQ (reference sequence). The CDR3 runs 12 residues. V was trimmed by 5 bases and J by 2 bases, leaving 7 bases between them. The CDR3 DNA reads as TGTGCCAGCAGCCATGGGACCTACGAGCAGTACTTC. It codes for CASSHGTYEQYF.

This clonotype showed up many times. This chain uses TRBV5-1 with TRBJ2-5; no definite D call. Germline V CDR1 and CDR2: SGHRS, YFSETQ. The CDR3 is 13 amino acids. V dropped 0 bases and J dropped 3 bases, with 6 bases sitting between them. The CDR3 sequence is CASSLGAEETQYF. For the CDR3, the DNA is TGCGCCAGCAGCTTGGGGGCGGAAGAGACCCAGTACTTC.

This clonotype was observed at least ten times. The J gene is TRBJ1-4, the V gene TRBV5-1; D not resolved. V lost 1 base and J 6 bases, leaving 13 bases between the germline ends. The V gene's germline CDR1 is SGHRS and CDR2 YFSETQ. The CDR3 has 15 residues. The CDR3 region is CASSLYVPEDEKLFF. The CDR3 DNA sequence: TGCGCCAGCAGCTTGTACGTCCCAGAGGATGAAAAACTGTTTTTT. The full variable domain, completed using reference TRBV5-1 and TRBJ1-4, is KAGVTQTPRYLIKTRGQQVTLSCSPISGHRSVSWYQQTPGQGLQFLFEYFSETQRNKGNFPGRFSGRQFSNSRSEMNVSTLELGDSALYLCASSLYVPEDEKLFFGSGTQLSVL.

This clonotype came up a few times. V usage is TRBV7-9 and J usage is TRBJ1-1; D uncertain. Germline CDR1 SEHNR, CDR2 FQNEAQ (reference sequence). Between the trimmed V and J ends, which lost 3 bases and 4 bases, there was a span of 9 bases. The CDR3 extends over 13 amino acids. This CDR3 is CASSFPRSTEAFF. DNA of the CDR3: TGTGCCAGCAGCTTCCCCCGTAGCACTGAAGCTTTCTTT.

V is TRBV7-6 and J is TRBJ2-2, with unresolved D. CDR3 length equals 13 residues. V was shortened by 3 bases and J by 5 bases, with 7 bases between the two germline ends. Germline V gene sequence: CDR1 SGHVS, CDR2 FNYEAQ. The CDR3 loop reads CASSFLETGELFF. CDR3 coding DNA: TGTGCCAGCAGCTTCCTGGAAACCGGGGAGCTGTTTTTT.